The 18 T cell receptor beta chains reported below all come from one sample, sequenced in a study of cytomegalovirus exposure and HLA in healthy donors. Amplification used 60 Vbeta primers and 13 Jbeta primers. TCRdb's table, derived via immunoSEQ multiplex PCR, lists solely in-frame clones and lacks some. Among approximately 60,000 clones listed, about 83% were seen once. The sequencing sample was made of PBMCs. Receptors were obtained from a man aged 25-40 years in good health and CMV-seronegative.

This rearrangement joins TRBV7-2 to TRBJ1-5; tentative D call: TRBD1 (6 bases). Germline lookup yields CDR1 SGHTA and CDR2 FQGNSA. Between the trimmed V and J ends, which lost 5 bases and 2 bases, there was a span of 16 bases. The CDR3 length is 16 residues. The CDR3 is CASSLGAGRGNQPQHF. In DNA form, the CDR3 reads TGTGCCAGCAGCCTGGGGGCAGGGAGGGGCAATCAGCCCCAGCATTTT.

This clone has a handful of counts. In DNA form, the CDR3 reads TGTGCCAGCAGCTATTGGGGGCTGGACACCGGGGAGCTGTTTTTT. It translates to CASSYWGLDTGELFF. This chain connects TRBV7-2 to TRBJ2-2, with a tentative D call TRBD1 (6 bases). V was pared by 4 bases and J by 3 bases, with 12 bases between. In germline, CDR1 is SGHTA, CDR2 FQGNSA. The CDR3 length is 15 residues.

This chain links TRBV5-5 with TRBJ2-2; D possibly corresponds to TRBD2 (6 bases). CDR1 SGHKS and CDR2 YYEKEE come from the germline V gene (reference sequence). V was trimmed by 4 bases and J by 0 bases, leaving 13 bases between them. This CDR3 is built from 16 residues. CDR3 nucleotide sequence: TGTGCCAGCAGCAATCTGTGGGGGGCGAACACCGGGGAGCTGTTTTTT. Translating gives CASSNLWGANTGELFF. The variable domain in full, completed from reference TRBV5-5 and TRBJ2-2, reads DAGVTQSPTHLIKTRGQQVTLRCSPISGHKSVSWYQQVLGQGPQFIFQYYEKEERGRGNFPDRFSARQFPNYSSELNVNALLLGDSALYLCASSNLWGANTGELFFGEGSRLTVL.

CDR3 loop: CASSIKSAGGPGEQYF. CDR3 coding DNA: TGTGCCAGTAGTATAAAATCTGCGGGAGGGCCGGGCGAGCAGTACTTC. The rearrangement joins TRBV19 to TRBJ2-7, with TRBD2 matching 9 bases. Germline assignment: CDR1 LNHDA and CDR2 SQIVND (reference sequence). Unmatched junction bases numbered 11, after V lost 2 bases and J lost 6 bases. The length of the CDR3 is 16 residues. The full variable domain, rest sourced from reference TRBV19 and TRBJ2-7, is DGGITQSPKYLFRKEGQNVTLSCEQNLNHDAMYWYRQDPGQGLRLIYYSQIVNDFQKGDIAEGYSVSREKKESFPLTVTSAQKNPTAFYLCASSIKSAGGPGEQYFGPGTRLTVT.

This rearrangement joins TRBV9 to TRBJ2-7; 10 positions agree with TRBD1. V was pared by 0 bases and J by 5 bases, with 8 bases of the junction left unmatched. The CDR3 is 16 residues long. Germline V CDR1 and CDR2: SGDLS, YYNGEE. Written as DNA, the CDR3 is TGTGCCAGCAGCGTAGCTACAGGGACAGGGGACGACGAGCAGTACTTC. It codes for CASSVATGTGDDEQYF.

This clone occurred a few times. The rearrangement links TRBV6-5 to TRBJ2-7; 8 nucleotides match TRBD1. CDR3 length equals 14 residues. V shed 5 bases and J 7 bases; nucleotides not matched to a gene: 10. CDR1 MNHEY and CDR2 SVGAGI come from the germline V gene. The CDR3, as DNA: TGTGCCAGCAGTCTCAGGACAGGGTCGGGGGAGCAGTACTTC. Protein product: CASSLRTGSGEQYF.

The chain combines TRBV27 with TRBJ2-3; 8 bases line up with TRBD2. In germline, CDR1 is MNHEY, CDR2 SMNVEV (reference sequence). This CDR3 comprises 15 residues. V shed 5 bases and J 1 base; nucleotides not matched to a gene: 5. CDR3 coding DNA: TGTGCCAGCAGTCCCGCGGGGGGTGGCACAGATACGCAGTATTTT. It specifies CASSPAGGGTDTQYF.

The CDR3, as DNA: TGTGCCAGCAGGGAACGAGACAGGGCGGCTCAGCCCCAGCATTTT. Its protein product is CASRERDRAAQPQHF. This chain uses TRBV6-6 with TRBJ1-5; 7 bases line up with TRBD1. Germline V gene sequence: CDR1 MNHNY, CDR2 SVGAGI (reference sequence). J lost 6 bases, V lost 6 bases, and 11 bases had no gene match. The CDR3 spans 15 residues.

Here the CDR3 reads CASSRTGRGANVLTF. The CDR3 DNA follows: TGTGCCAGCAGCCGGACAGGGCGTGGGGCCAACGTCCTGACTTTC. The V call is TRBV7-2, the J call TRBJ2-6; 8 bases are shared with TRBD1. V lost 5 bases and J lost 3; bases outside the gene matches: 3. CDR3 length: 15 amino acids. The germline CDR1 and CDR2 sequences are SGHTA and FQGNSA.

CDR3 bases: TGTGCCAGCAGCCAAGACCTGGTGAGCGGGGGTTTCCCTAGCACAGATACGCAGTATTTT. Translated, it gives CASSQDLVSGGFPSTDTQYF. The gene calls are TRBV4-2 and TRBJ2-3; TRBD2 aligns across 8 bases. Germline values: CDR1 LGHNA, CDR2 YNFKEQ. The V gene end was trimmed by 0 bases and the J gene end by 0 bases; junction bases not matched to a gene: 14. The CDR3 has 20 amino acids.

The rearrangement uses TRBV5-1 and TRBJ2-1, with a tentative D call TRBD1 (5 bases). V gave up 2 bases and J gave up 8 bases, with 11 bases separating them. This CDR3 is 13 amino acids long. Per germline, CDR1 SGHRS and CDR2 YFSETQ. CDR3: CASSLTGGHEQFF. The DNA for the CDR3 is TGCGCCAGCAGCTTAACAGGTGGACATGAGCAGTTCTTC.

The gene calls are TRBV27 and TRBJ2-1; 9 bases line up with TRBD2. With V trimmed by 10 bases and J by 9 bases, 13 bases remained unmatched. This CDR3 comprises 14 residues. Germline V CDR1 and CDR2: MNHEY, SMNVEV (reference sequence). The CDR3 region is CAIQRGGGAFEQFF. In DNA, the CDR3 is TGTGCCATCCAGCGGGGCGGGGGGGCCTTTGAGCAGTTCTTC.

The gene calls are TRBV27 and TRBJ2-5; no firm D call. Germline V gene lookup returns CDR1 MNHEY and CDR2 SMNVEV (reference sequence). This CDR3 is 15 amino acids long. V was shortened by 5 bases and J by 5 bases, with 18 bases between the two germline ends. This CDR3 is CASSPTLFRQETQYF. Written as DNA, the CDR3 is TGTGCCAGCAGTCCCACCCTCTTTCGTCAGGAGACCCAGTACTTC.

The CDR3 loop is CASSEFNVQRVYEQYF. The CDR3 nucleotides read TGTGCCAGCAGTGAATTTAATGTCCAGCGGGTCTACGAGCAGTACTTC. The rearrangement joins TRBV6-1 to TRBJ2-7; tentatively, D is TRBD2 (6 bases). Trimming stripped 2 bases from V and 3 bases from J, with 17 bases between. The length of the CDR3 is 16 residues. CDR1 is MNHNS and CDR2 is SASEGT in the germline V gene.

The V call is TRBV5-1, the J call TRBJ2-7; D unclear. Trimming took off 4 bases at V and 3 bases at J, with 8 bases between the two ends. Germline V CDR1 and CDR2: SGHRS, YFSETQ. The CDR3 sequence is 12 residues long. In nucleotides, the CDR3 is TGCGCCAGCAGCCTGACGGGCTACGAGCAGTACTTC. Protein product: CASSLTGYEQYF.

The chain is built from TRBV7-8 and TRBJ2-6; the D is unclear. V was clipped by 5 bases and J by 4 bases, with 12 bases between them. The germline V gene encodes CDR1 SGHVS and CDR2 FQNEAQ. CDR3 length equals 15 residues. The CDR3 reads CASSPINIGANVLTF. DNA for the CDR3: TGTGCCAGCAGCCCGATCAACATCGGGGCCAACGTCCTGACTTTC.

The chain combines TRBV25-1 with TRBJ2-6; D is ambiguous. The germline V gene has CDR1 MGHDK and CDR2 SYGVNS. The V end lost 7 bases, the J end lost 0 bases, and 4 bases lay between the germline ends. There are 13 residues in the CDR3. CDR3 in amino acids: CASTSSGANVLTF. For the CDR3, the DNA is TGTGCCAGCACGAGCTCTGGGGCCAACGTCCTGACTTTC.

This clone occurred once. The chain combines TRBV7-2 with TRBJ2-3; TRBD2 aligns across 12 bases. J gave up 8 bases and V 1 base, and 7 bases lay outside the gene matches. The CDR3 loop spans 16 amino acids. Per the germline V gene, CDR1 is SGHTA and CDR2 is FQGNSA. Here the CDR3 DNA reads TGTGCCAGCAGCTTAGAAGGGCCTAGCGGGGGGGGTACGCAGTATTTT. Translating gives CASSLEGPSGGGTQYF.